Below are 19 T cell receptor beta chains sequenced from a single sample in a study of immune evolution from preneoplasia to lung adenocarcinoma. TCRdb's copy holds only in-frame clones and misses some; the assay was immunoSEQ multiplex PCR. This repertoire shows around 21,000 clones, around 75% found once; its top ten account for roughly 5.3%. The material sequenced was FFPE invasive lung adenocarcinoma tissue. The source is a person between 60 and 70 years old with lung adenocarcinoma.

The rearrangement joins TRBV30 to TRBJ1-4; D possibly corresponds to TRBD1 (5 bases). CDR3 length equals 17 residues. The V gene lost 3 bases and the J gene lost 8 bases, with 25 bases spanning the gap. CDR1 GTSNPN and CDR2 SVGIG come from the germline V gene (reference sequence). CDR3 sequence (DNA): TGTGCCTGGAGAGGCAGGGCCGGAGCCGGAGAGGGCGAAAAACTGTTTTTT. Amino acids: CAWRGRAGAGEGEKLFF.

This chain connects TRBV27 to TRBJ2-1; D is unresolved. The length of the CDR3 is 12 residues. Looked up from germline, CDR1 is MNHEY and CDR2 is SMNVEV (reference sequence). V dropped 4 bases and J dropped 3 bases, with 4 bases sitting between them. The CDR3 sequence: CASSSNYNEQFF. The CDR3, as DNA: TGTGCCAGCAGTTCAAACTACAATGAGCAGTTCTTC.

CDR3 DNA: TGTGCCAGCAGCGGTAGGGACACTTCCTACAATGAGCAGTTCTTC. It is translated as CASSGRDTSYNEQFF. V and J are TRBV9 and TRBJ2-1; perhaps TRBD1 as D (6 bases). Per germline, CDR1 SGDLS and CDR2 YYNGEE. This CDR3 is built from 15 residues. The V end was cut by 3 bases, the J end by 1 base, with 11 bases between.

This sequence joins TRBV6-1 and TRBJ1-2; TRBD1 might be the D (5 bases). Germline V gene lookup returns CDR1 MNHNS and CDR2 SASEGT. V was cut by 7 bases and J by 2 bases, with 17 bases left in between. The CDR3 runs to 15 residues. The CDR3 sequence: CASTLRGRQNYGYTF. The DNA for the CDR3 is TGTGCCAGCACCTTACGGGGCAGGCAAAACTATGGCTACACCTTC.

This clone was detected a few times. J is TRBJ1-2 and V is TRBV6-5; no clear D gene. Trimming removed 4 bases at V and 3 bases at J, with 15 bases between. This CDR3 spans 15 amino acids. Germline lookup yields CDR1 MNHEY and CDR2 SVGAGI. The CDR3: CASSSPKDGYYGYTF. Written as DNA, the CDR3 is TGTGCCAGCAGTTCTCCTAAGGACGGCTACTATGGCTACACCTTC.

This clone was detected only a few times. Additional DNA sequences in this sample encode the identical CDR3. This rearrangement joins TRBV6-6 to TRBJ1-1; no firm D call. Between the trimmed V and J ends, which lost 5 bases and 6 bases, there was a span of 13 bases. CDR1 and CDR2 from the germline V gene are MNHNY and SVGAGI (reference sequence). The CDR3 sequence is 13 residues long. DNA of the CDR3: TGTGCCAGCAGTACTTCAAGGTTTTCTGAAGCTTTCTTT. It is translated as CASSTSRFSEAFF.

V and J are TRBV5-1 and TRBJ2-3; 10 nucleotides align to TRBD1. Per germline, CDR1 SGHRS and CDR2 YFSETQ. V shed 4 bases, J shed 4 bases, and the junction held 6 bases outside the gene matches. There are 15 residues in the CDR3. CDR3 loop: CASSARDRGPDTQYF. CDR3 DNA: TGCGCCAGCAGCGCACGCGACAGGGGGCCAGATACGCAGTATTTT.

This chain uses TRBV5-4 with TRBJ1-5; 7 bases agree with TRBD1. Germline V lookup: CDR1 SGHNT, CDR2 YYREEE (reference sequence). The CDR3 has 17 amino acids. V gave up 1 base and J gave up 0 bases; unmatched junction bases: 7. This CDR3 reads CASSLSTGTDSNQPQHF. The CDR3 DNA follows: TGTGCCAGCAGCTTGTCTACCGGGACAGATAGCAATCAGCCCCAGCATTTT. Using reference TRBV5-4 and TRBJ1-5 for the parts outside the CDR3, the full variable domain is ETGVTQSPTHLIKTRGQQVTLRCSSQSGHNTVSWYQQALGQGPQFIFQYYREEENGRGNFPPRFSGLQFPNYSSELNVNALELDDSALYLCASSLSTGTDSNQPQHFGDGTRLSIL.

V and J are TRBV28 and TRBJ1-1; D might be TRBD1 (5 bases). CDR3 size: 18 residues. V gave up 6 bases and J gave up 2 bases, with 25 bases separating them. Germline assignment: CDR1 MDHEN and CDR2 SYDVKM. CDR3 amino acids: CASSLGVFSGRTNTEAFF. In nucleotides, the CDR3 is TGTGCCAGCAGCCTTGGGGTTTTCTCGGGACGGACTAACACTGAAGCTTTCTTT.

The chain couples TRBV6-5 to TRBJ1-1, with no clear D. The CDR3 contains 11 residues. V was trimmed by 10 bases and J by 7 bases, leaving 13 bases between them. From germline, CDR1 is MNHEY and CDR2 SVGAGI. CDR3 protein: CATSRGREAFF. CDR3 DNA sequence: TGTGCCACCTCGAGAGGGCGTGAAGCTTTCTTT.

This rearrangement joins TRBV14 to TRBJ2-5, with 7 bases that match TRBD2. There are 17 residues in the CDR3. V dropped 0 bases and J dropped 1; count of bases not matched to a gene: 8. Germline V gives CDR1 SGHDN, CDR2 FVKESK. This chain's CDR3 is CASSQELAGALQETQYF. CDR3 bases: TGTGCCAGCAGCCAAGAACTTGCGGGAGCGCTCCAAGAGACCCAGTACTTC.

Points on this clone: The junction differs from germline at one of its ends, possibly a read error. The V and J genes are TRBV7-7 and TRBJ2-3; D is possibly TRBD1 or TRBD2 (6 bases each). This CDR3 region has 14 residues. CDR1 SSHAT and CDR2 FNYEAQ come from the germline V gene (reference sequence). The CDR3 nucleotides read TGTGCTAGCAGCCCCGGCGGGACAAGGAATACGCAGTATTTT. Its translation: CASSPGGTRNTQYF.

The CDR3 region is CASRPTAGNTIYF. In DNA, the CDR3 is TGTGCCAGCAGGCCGACAGCTGGAAACACCATATATTTT. V is TRBV27 and J is TRBJ1-3; D might be TRBD1 (5 bases). V lost 6 bases, J lost 2 bases, and 8 bases lay in between. The CDR3 extends over 13 amino acids. Germline values: CDR1 MNHEY, CDR2 SMNVEV (reference sequence).

The chain is built from TRBV5-1 and TRBJ1-2, with D possibly TRBD1 on 6 matching bases. V lost 4 bases, J lost 4 bases, and 11 bases lay in between. CDR1 is SGHRS, CDR2 YFSETQ, per germline. There are 13 residues in the CDR3. The CDR3 protein is CASSLMTGYGYTF. The CDR3 DNA is TGCGCCAGCAGCCTGATGACAGGCTATGGCTACACCTTC.

This clone has only a few counts. CDR3 in DNA: TGTGCCAGCACTGGAGGTGGGGGGTTTGAAAAACTGTTTTTT. Translation gives CASTGGGGFEKLFF. The V gene is TRBV11-2, the J gene TRBJ1-4; D is possibly TRBD1 (5 bases). Trimming left V 7 bases short and J 7 bases short, with 16 bases between. Germline values: CDR1 SGHAT, CDR2 FQNNGV. This CDR3 has 14 residues.

This clone was detected only once. The chain carries TRBV2 and TRBJ1-5; weak D call: TRBD1 (6 bases). Per germline, CDR1 SNHLY and CDR2 FYNNEI. V was cut by 7 bases and J by 7 bases, with 17 bases left in between. The CDR3 is made up of 14 amino acids. The CDR3 protein is CASTGANSGQPQHF. In DNA form, the CDR3 reads TGTGCCAGCACGGGGGCCAACTCGGGCCAGCCCCAGCATTTT.

The chain couples TRBV27 to TRBJ2-5, with 7 bases lining up with TRBD1. Losses at the gene ends were 6 bases for V and 4 bases for J; bases not matched to a gene: 2. The germline CDR1 and CDR2 sequences are MNHEY and SMNVEV (reference sequence). The CDR3 runs to 12 residues. CDR3: CASSWTGETQYF. The CDR3 DNA is TGTGCCAGCAGCTGGACAGGAGAGACCCAGTACTTC.

This chain links TRBV28 with TRBJ2-7; 8 bases are shared with TRBD2. V was pared by 7 bases and J by 3 bases, with 20 bases of the junction left unmatched. Germline assignment: CDR1 MDHEN and CDR2 SYDVKM. This CDR3 has 18 amino acids. CDR3 amino acids: CASTLSGSAAQNGYEQYF. The CDR3 DNA is TGTGCCAGCACCCTAAGCGGGAGCGCCGCTCAAAACGGCTACGAGCAGTACTTC.

This clone occurred a few times. The rearrangement uses TRBV28 and TRBJ2-7, with 7 bases matching TRBD1. The V gene's germline CDR1 is MDHEN and CDR2 SYDVKM. There are 16 residues in the CDR3. After removal of 7 bases from V and 5 bases from J, the junction contained 17 bases not matched to a gene. The CDR3 DNA is TGTGCCAGCAAGAATGATAGAGGAGACAGGGTTAACGAGCAGTACTTC. Its translation: CASKNDRGDRVNEQYF.